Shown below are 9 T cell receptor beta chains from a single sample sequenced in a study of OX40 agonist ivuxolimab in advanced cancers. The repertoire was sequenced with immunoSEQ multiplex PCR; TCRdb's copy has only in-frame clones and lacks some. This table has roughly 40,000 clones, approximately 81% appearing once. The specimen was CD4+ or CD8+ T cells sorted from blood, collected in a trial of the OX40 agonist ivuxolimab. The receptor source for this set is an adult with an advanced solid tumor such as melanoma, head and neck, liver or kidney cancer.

The chain's CDR3 is CASSLFGTQETQYF. The DNA for the CDR3 is TGTGCCAGCAGCTTATTCGGGACCCAAGAGACCCAGTACTTC. J is TRBJ2-5 and V is TRBV7-3; D may be TRBD1 or TRBD2 (5 bases each). This CDR3 has 14 residues. The V gene's germline CDR1 is SGHTA and CDR2 FQGTGA. The V and J ends lost 2 bases and 1 base respectively, with 8 bases between them. The entire variable domain, with the rest obtained from reference TRBV7-3 and TRBJ2-5, is as follows: GAGVSQTPSNKVTEKGKYVELRCDPISGHTALYWYRQSLGQGPEFLIYFQGTGAADDSGLPNDRFFAVRPEGSVSTLKIQRTERGDSAVYLCASSLFGTQETQYFGPGTRLLVL.

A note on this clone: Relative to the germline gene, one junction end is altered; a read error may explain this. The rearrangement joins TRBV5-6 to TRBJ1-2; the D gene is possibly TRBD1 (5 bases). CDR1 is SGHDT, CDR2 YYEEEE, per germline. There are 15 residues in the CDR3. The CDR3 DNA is TGTGCCAGCAGCTTGAAGGGGCAACGGTGGCATGGCTACGCCTTC. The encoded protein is CASSLKGQRWHGYAF.

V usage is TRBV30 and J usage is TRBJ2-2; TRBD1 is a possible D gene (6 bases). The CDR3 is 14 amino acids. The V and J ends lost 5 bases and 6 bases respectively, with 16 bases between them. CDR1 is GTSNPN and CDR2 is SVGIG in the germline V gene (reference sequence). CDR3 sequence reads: CAWGRAGAPGELFF. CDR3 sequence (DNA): TGTGCCTGGGGGAGAGCAGGGGCCCCCGGGGAGCTGTTTTTT.

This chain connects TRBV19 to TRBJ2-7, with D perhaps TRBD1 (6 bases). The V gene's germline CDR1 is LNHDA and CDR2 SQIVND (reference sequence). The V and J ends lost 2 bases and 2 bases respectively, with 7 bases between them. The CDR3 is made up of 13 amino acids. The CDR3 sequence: CASSITGTYEQYF. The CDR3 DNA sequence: TGTGCCAGTAGTATAACAGGGACCTACGAGCAGTACTTC.

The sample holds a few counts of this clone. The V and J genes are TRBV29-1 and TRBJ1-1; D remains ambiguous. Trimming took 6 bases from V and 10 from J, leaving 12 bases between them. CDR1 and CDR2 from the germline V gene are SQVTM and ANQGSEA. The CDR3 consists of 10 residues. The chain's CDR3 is CSVQDGGAFF. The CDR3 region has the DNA TGCAGCGTCCAGGACGGCGGAGCTTTCTTT.

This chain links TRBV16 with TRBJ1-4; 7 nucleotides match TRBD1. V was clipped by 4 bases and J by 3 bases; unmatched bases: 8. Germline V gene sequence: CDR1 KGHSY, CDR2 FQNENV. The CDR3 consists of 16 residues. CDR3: CASSPTGIASNEKLFF. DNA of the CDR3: TGTGCCAGCAGCCCGACAGGGATCGCTTCTAATGAAAAACTGTTTTTT.

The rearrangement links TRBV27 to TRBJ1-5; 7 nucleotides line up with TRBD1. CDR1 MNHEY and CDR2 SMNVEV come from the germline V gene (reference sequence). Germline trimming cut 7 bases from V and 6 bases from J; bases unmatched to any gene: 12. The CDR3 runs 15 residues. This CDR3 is CASKTTPGTAQPQHF. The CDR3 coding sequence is TGTGCCAGCAAAACAACCCCTGGGACAGCTCAGCCCCAGCATTTT.

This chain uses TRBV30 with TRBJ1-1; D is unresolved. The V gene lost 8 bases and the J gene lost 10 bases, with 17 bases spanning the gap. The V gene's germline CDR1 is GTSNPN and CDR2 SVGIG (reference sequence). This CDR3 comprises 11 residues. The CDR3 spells CAKQTGIGAFF. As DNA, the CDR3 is TGTGCCAAGCAGACGGGGATCGGAGCTTTCTTT.

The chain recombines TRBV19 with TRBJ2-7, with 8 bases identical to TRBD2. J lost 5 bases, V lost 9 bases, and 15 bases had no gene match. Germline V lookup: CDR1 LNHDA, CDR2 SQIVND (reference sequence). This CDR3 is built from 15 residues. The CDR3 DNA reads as TGTGCCAGCTCCCTCTCCGGGACTAGTATCAACGAGCAGTACTTC. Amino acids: CASSLSGTSINEQYF.